The subject of this entry is one T cell receptor (beta chain). Its specificity is not known. This CDR3 is built from 15 residues. The germline V gene encodes CDR1 SGHTS and CDR2 YDEGEE. The J segment lost 2 bases and the V segment lost 4 bases, leaving 2 bases of the junction unmatched. Sequencing of the DNA from cultured CD4+ T cells was carried out with the Oncomine TCR Beta short-read assay. It was cultured CD4+ T cells from which genomic DNA was extracted. One entry per CDR3 protein, called by TCRdb with MiXCR from the PCR reads. In the table there are roughly 20,000 distinct CDR3 sequences, roughly half of which are singletons. This entry belongs to a study of vaccination and CD4 T cells after COVID-19. Study background: Researchers treated cells with overlapping spike peptides taken from SARS-CoV-2, HCoV-NL63, HCoV-OC43 and HCoV-229E. Study conclusions and caveats: The analysis of convalescent patients involved relatively few individuals and lacked early post-infection timepoints.

Treatment noted: 10-day PBMC culture with coronavirus spike peptide pools or control peptides (ViraFEST assay). About 1.9 million PBMCs went into each well for culture with approximately 10 IU/ml IL-2 and 10 ug/ml peptide pools. Sequenced material: CD4+ T cells from blood, cultured in vitro. The chain uses TRBV5-8 and TRBJ2-6; 8 positions agree with TRBD1. This TCR was sampled from a human donor who had recovered from COVID-19. CDR3 nucleotide sequence: TGTGCCAGCAGCGCGACAGGGGCTGGGGCCAACGTCCTGACTTTC. It is translated as CASSATGAGANVLTF.